The rows below give T cell receptor beta chains drawn from one sample of a study of cytomegalovirus exposure and HLA in healthy donors. Method: immunoSEQ multiplex PCR; TCRdb's copy keeps in-frame clones and lacks some. The sample lists tens of thousands of clones, roughly two thirds occurring once. The sequenced material came from PBMCs. The receptor source for this set is a man aged 45 to 65 in good health and CMV-seronegative. Each CDR3 is given without its conserved first and last residue. Clone size is given for some rows only: seen once, a few or many times, or a class if the clone is expanded.

clone_size v_call cdr3_aa
NA TRBV7-9 ASSLDTGQCGYT
NA TRBV15 ATSSAYSNQPQH
few TRBV10-3 ATAESRLGYTEAF
once TRBV29-1 SVGTGVSNQPQH
NA TRBV27 ASSHGGDYGYT
NA TRBV6-1 ASSGKDSLNEKLF
NA TRBV5-1 ASSTSTDTQY
NA TRBV9 ASSVGPSGVNNEQF
NA TRBV11-2 ASGAQGRAGYEQY
NA TRBV10-3 AISESSDSPLH
NA TRBV7-8 ASSQGQGMIHEQY
NA TRBV6-5 ASSFRTAYNEQF
NA TRBV11-3 ASSSRDRGIGETQY
NA TRBV10-2 ASSEAGDGYT
NA TRBV5-1 ASSLTGGTNEKLF
few TRBV9 ASSVEGGGRFTGELF
NA TRBV19 ASSTGSGYGYT
NA TRBV29-1 SVESLGQGGSDTQY
few TRBV10-1 ASSESVGGGETQY
NA TRBV9 ASSTEGGQGRYEQY